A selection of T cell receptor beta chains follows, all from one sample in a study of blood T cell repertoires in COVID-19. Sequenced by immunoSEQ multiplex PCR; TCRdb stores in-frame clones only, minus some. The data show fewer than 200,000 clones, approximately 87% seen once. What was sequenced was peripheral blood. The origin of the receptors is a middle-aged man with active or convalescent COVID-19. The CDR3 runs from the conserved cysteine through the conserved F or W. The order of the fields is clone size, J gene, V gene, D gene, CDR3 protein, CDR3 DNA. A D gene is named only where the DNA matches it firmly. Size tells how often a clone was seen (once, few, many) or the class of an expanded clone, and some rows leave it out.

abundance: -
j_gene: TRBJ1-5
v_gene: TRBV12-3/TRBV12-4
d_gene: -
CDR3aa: CASSLGGPALQHF
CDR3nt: TGTGCCAGCAGTTTGGGAGGGCCCGCTCTCCAGCATTTT

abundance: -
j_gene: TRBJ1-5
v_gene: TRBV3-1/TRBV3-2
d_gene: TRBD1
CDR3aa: CASSRDRNQPQHF
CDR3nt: TGTGCCAGCAGCCGGGACAGGAATCAGCCCCAGCATTTT

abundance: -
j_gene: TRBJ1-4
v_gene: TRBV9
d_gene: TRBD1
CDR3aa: CASSGGGTATNEKLFF
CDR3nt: TGTGCCAGCAGCGGAGGTGGGACAGCAACTAATGAAAAACTGTTTTTT

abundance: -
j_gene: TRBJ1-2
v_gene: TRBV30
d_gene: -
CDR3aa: CAWSRRGVENGYTF
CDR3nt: TGTGCCTGGAGTCGACGGGGGGTCGAGAATGGCTACACCTTC

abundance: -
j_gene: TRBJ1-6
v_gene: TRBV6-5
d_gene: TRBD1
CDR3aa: CASSYSAGGGYSPLHF
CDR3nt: TGTGCCAGCAGTTACTCAGCAGGGGGCGGTTATTCACCCCTCCACTTT

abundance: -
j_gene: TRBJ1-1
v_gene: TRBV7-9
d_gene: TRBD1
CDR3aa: CASSPQGQEVTEAFF
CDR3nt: TGTGCCAGCAGCCCTCAAGGACAGGAGGTCACTGAAGCTTTCTTT

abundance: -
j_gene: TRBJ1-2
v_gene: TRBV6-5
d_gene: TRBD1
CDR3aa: CASSRDRGIRGYTF
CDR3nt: TGTGCCAGCAGCCGGGACAGGGGGATACGTGGCTACACCTTC

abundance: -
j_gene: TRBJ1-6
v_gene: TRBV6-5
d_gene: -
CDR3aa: CASSYSRASPLHF
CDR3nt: TGTGCCAGCAGTTACTCGAGGGCCTCACCCCTCCACTTT

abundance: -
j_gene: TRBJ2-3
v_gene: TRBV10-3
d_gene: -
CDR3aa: CAISYADTQYF
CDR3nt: TGTGCCATCAGCTACGCAGATACGCAGTATTTT

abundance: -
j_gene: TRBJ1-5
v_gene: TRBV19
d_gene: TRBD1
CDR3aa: CASRPDRGNQPQHF
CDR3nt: TGTGCCAGTAGACCTGACAGGGGCAATCAGCCCCAGCATTTT

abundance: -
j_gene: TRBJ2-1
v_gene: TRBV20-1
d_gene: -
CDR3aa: CSASIIAASSALENEQFF
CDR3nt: TGCAGTGCTAGTATAATCGCGGCGTCGAGCGCCTTAGAGAATGAGCAGTTCTTC

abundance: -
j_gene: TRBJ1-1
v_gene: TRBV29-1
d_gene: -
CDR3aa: CSGDPLDSAEAFF
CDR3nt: TGCAGCGGTGACCCCTTGGACAGTGCTGAAGCTTTCTTT

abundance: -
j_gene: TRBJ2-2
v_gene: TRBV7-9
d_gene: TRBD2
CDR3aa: CASSAVTSRDRRETGELFF
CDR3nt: TGTGCCAGCAGCGCAGTGACTAGCCGGGACCGTAGGGAGACCGGGGAGCTGTTTTTT

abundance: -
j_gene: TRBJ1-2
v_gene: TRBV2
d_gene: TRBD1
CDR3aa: CATQDRDHTF
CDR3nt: TGTGCCACCCAAGACAGGGACCACACCTTC

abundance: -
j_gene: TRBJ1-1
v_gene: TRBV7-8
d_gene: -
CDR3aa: CASSLEGPSRTEAFF
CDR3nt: TGTGCCAGCAGCTTAGAGGGGCCCTCGAGGACTGAAGCTTTCTTT

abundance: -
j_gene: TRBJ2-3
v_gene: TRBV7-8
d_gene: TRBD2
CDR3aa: CASRDSGGSADTQYF
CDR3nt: TGTGCCAGCAGAGATAGCGGGGGTAGCGCAGATACGCAGTATTTT

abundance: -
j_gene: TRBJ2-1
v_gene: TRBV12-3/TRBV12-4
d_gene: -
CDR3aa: CASSFRLVSEQFF
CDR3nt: TGTGCCAGCAGTTTCCGACTAGTCAGTGAGCAGTTCTTC

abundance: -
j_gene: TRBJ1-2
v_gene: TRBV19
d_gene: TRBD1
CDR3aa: CASTRQGVTNYGYTF
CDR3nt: TGTGCCAGTACCCGACAGGGGGTGACTAACTATGGCTACACCTTC

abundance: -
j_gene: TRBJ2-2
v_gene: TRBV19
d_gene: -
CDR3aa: CASSALLGGVTGELFF
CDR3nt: TGTGCCAGTAGTGCCCTCCTGGGGGGAGTTACCGGGGAGCTGTTTTTT

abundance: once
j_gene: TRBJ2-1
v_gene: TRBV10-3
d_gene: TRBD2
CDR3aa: CAITSGTSGLFSYNEQFF
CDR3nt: TGTGCCATCACCTCCGGGACTAGCGGCCTCTTCTCCTACAATGAGCAGTTCTTC

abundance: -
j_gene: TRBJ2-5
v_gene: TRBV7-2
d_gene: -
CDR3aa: CASSLWRPTPGETQYF
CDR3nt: TGTGCCAGCAGCTTATGGCGCCCCACACCGGGGGAGACCCAGTACTTC

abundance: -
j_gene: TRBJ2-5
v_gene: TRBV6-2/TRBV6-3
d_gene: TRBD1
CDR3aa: CASSEQGLQETQYF
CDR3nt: TGTGCCAGCAGCGAACAGGGGCTACAAGAGACCCAGTACTTC

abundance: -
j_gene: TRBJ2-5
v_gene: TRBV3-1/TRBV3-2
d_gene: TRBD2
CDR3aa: CASSPRGSGSEDF
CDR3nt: TGTGCCAGCAGCCCCCGGGGTAGCGGGAGTGAAGACTTC

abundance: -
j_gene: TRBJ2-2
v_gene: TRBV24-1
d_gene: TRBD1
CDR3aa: CATQDRVPPGELFF
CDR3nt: TGTGCCACTCAGGACAGGGTGCCCCCCGGGGAGCTGTTTTTT

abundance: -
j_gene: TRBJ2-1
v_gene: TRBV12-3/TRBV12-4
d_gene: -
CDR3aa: CASSPDTYNEQFF
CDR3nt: TGTGCCAGCAGTCCAGACACCTACAATGAGCAGTTCTTC

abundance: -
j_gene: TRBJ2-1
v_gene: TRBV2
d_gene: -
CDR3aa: CASSEPDTPNNEQFF
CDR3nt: TGTGCCAGCAGTGAACCAGATACCCCCAACAATGAGCAGTTCTTC

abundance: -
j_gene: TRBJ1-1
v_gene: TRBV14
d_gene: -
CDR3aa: CASSQGGGNTEAFF
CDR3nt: TGTGCCAGCAGCCAAGGGGGCGGGAACACTGAAGCTTTCTTT

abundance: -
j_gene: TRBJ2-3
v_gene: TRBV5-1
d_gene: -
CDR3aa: CASSLAHSTDTQYF
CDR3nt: TGCGCCAGCAGCCTAGCGCATAGCACAGATACGCAGTATTTT

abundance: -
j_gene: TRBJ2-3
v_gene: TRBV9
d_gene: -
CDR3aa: CASSVVGGANLPDTQYF
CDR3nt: TGTGCCAGCAGCGTAGTGGGGGGGGCGAATTTGCCAGATACGCAGTATTTT

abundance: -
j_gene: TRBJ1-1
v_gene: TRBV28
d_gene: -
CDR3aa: CASSRDMLNTEAFF
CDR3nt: TGTGCCAGTAGCCGAGATATGCTGAACACTGAAGCTTTCTTT

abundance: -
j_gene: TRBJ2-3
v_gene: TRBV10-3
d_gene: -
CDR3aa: CAISVSSPGTDTQYF
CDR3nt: TGTGCCATCAGTGTTTCTAGCCCGGGCACAGATACGCAGTATTTT

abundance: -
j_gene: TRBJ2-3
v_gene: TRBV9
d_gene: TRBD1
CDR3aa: CASSVGTGGGDTQYF
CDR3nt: TGTGCCAGCAGCGTTGGAACAGGGGGTGGAGATACGCAGTATTTT

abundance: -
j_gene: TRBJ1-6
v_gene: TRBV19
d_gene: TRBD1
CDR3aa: CASSLHAGTVNSPLHF
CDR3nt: TGTGCCAGTAGTCTACATGCCGGGACAGTAAATTCACCCCTCCACTTT

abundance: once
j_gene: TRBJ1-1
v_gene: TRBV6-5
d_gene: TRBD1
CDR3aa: CASRASGGYTEAFF
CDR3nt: TGTGCCAGCAGAGCATCAGGGGGGTACACTGAAGCTTTCTTT

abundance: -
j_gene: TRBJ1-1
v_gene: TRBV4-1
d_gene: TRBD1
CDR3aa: CASSRSGGTGGLGTEAFF
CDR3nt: TGCGCCAGCAGCCGCTCCGGCGGGACAGGGGGCCTGGGGACTGAAGCTTTCTTT

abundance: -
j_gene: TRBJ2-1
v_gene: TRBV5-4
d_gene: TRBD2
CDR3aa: CASSSMTSGDYNEQFF
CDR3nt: TGTGCCAGCAGCTCAATGACTAGCGGGGATTACAATGAGCAGTTCTTC

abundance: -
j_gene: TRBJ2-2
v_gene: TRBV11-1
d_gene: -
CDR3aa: CASSPGLHTGELFF
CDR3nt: TGTGCCAGCAGCCCGGGACTGCACACCGGGGAGCTGTTTTTT

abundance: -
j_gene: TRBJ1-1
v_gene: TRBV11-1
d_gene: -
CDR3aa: CASRPTGNTEAFF
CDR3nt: TGTGCCAGCCGCCCCACCGGGAACACTGAAGCTTTCTTT

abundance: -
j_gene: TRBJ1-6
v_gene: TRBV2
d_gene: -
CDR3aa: CASSDSRDSPLHF
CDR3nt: TGTGCCAGCAGTGACTCGAGGGATTCACCCCTCCACTTT

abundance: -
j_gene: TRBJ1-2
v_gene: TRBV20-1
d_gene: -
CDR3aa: CSATENYGYTF
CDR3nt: TGCAGTGCGACGGAGAACTATGGCTACACCTTC

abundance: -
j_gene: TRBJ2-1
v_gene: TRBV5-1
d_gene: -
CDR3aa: CASSYTSGVNEQFF
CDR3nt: TGCGCCAGCAGTTACACATCAGGGGTAAATGAGCAGTTCTTC

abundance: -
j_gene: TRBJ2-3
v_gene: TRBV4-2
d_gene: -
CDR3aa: CASSPRTHTDTQYF
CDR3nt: TGTGCCAGCAGCCCCAGGACTCACACAGATACGCAGTATTTT

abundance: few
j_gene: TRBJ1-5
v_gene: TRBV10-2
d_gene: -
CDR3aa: CASSESGPNQPQHF
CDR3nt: TGCGCCAGCAGTGAGTCTGGCCCGAATCAGCCCCAGCATTTT